Presented here are 5 T cell receptor beta chains from one specimen sequenced in a study of T cells expressing NK-cell markers. TCRdb reanalyzed the 5' RACE reads, giving one entry per CDR3 protein sequence and no DNA. The sample table sets out around 280,000 distinct CDR3 sequences. Sequenced material: blood T cells: a sorted CD56 or NKG2C T cell subset, CD4+ or CD8+ T cells, or bulk PBMC T cells (not recorded which). The source is a man younger than 30 in good health.

The chain employs TRBV7-2 and TRBJ1-5; TCRdb outputs TRBD1, but without DNA this stays unchecked. The CDR3 is 14 amino acids. Germline lookup yields CDR1 SGHTA and CDR2 FQGNSA. The chain's CDR3 is CASSMGTGRQPQHF. Full variable domain (missing parts from reference TRBV7-2 and TRBJ1-5): GAGVSQSPSNKVTEKGKDVELRCDPISGHTALYWYRQSLGQGLEFLIYFQGNSAPDKSGLPSDRFSAERTGGSVSTLTIQRTQQEDSAVYLCASSMGTGRQPQHFGDGTRLSIL.

This chain joins TRBV9 and TRBJ2-7; TCRdb designates TRBD2, a call that cannot be tested without DNA. Germline loops: CDR1 SGDLS, CDR2 YYNGEE. The CDR3 totals 15 residues. The CDR3 spells CASSVEGTALDEQYF.

The chain combines TRBV24-1 with TRBJ1-2. The CDR3 length is 15 residues. Germline-derived CDR1 and CDR2 are KGHDR and SFDVKD. The CDR3 reads CATSGDGGSNYGYTF.

V usage is TRBV20-1 and J usage is TRBJ1-3. The CDR3 sequence is 13 residues long. Looked up from germline, CDR1 is DFQATT and CDR2 is SNEGSKA (reference sequence). The chain's CDR3 is CSARESAGNTIYF.

The chain links TRBV3-1 to TRBJ2-1; checking the TCRdb D call of TRBD2 is not possible without DNA. The CDR3 loop spans 15 amino acids. CDR1 is LGHDT and CDR2 is YNNKEL in the germline V gene (reference sequence). The CDR3 region is CASSQPPSGRHEQFF.